A single sample gave rise to the 11 T cell receptor beta chains below, sequenced in a study of T cell responses to AZD1222 COVID-19 vaccine. Sequencing was performed with immunoSEQ multiplex PCR; in TCRdb, only in-frame clones are kept and a portion is missing. The table shows about 97,000 clones, with over 75% occurring only once. Here the sequenced sample was peripheral blood, taken on day 0 of AZD1222 vaccination. Every receptor here comes from an adult in good health.

V and J are TRBV10-1 and TRBJ2-3; D is unresolved. The CDR3 has 13 amino acids. Trimming stripped 7 bases from V and 1 base from J, with 9 bases between. The V gene's germline CDR1 is WNHNN and CDR2 SYGVQD (reference sequence). The CDR3 DNA reads as TGCGCCAGCAAACCCAGTGGCACAGATACGCAGTATTTT. It yields the protein CASKPSGTDTQYF.

This sequence joins TRBV6-6 and TRBJ1-2; D is possibly TRBD1 (5 bases). V was pared by 2 bases and J by 8 bases, with 21 bases between. Germline V CDR1 and CDR2: MNHNY, SVGAGI (reference sequence). The CDR3 runs 16 residues. The CDR3 DNA is TGTGCCAGCAGTTACGGGGACCAACCAGGCGGCGTGGGCTACACCTTC. Residues: CASSYGDQPGGVGYTF.

This sequence joins TRBV10-3 and TRBJ1-2; tentative D call: TRBD1 (5 bases). This CDR3 region has 15 residues. Germline CDR1 ENHRY, CDR2 SYGVKD. The V end was cut by 2 bases, the J end by 5 bases, with 15 bases between. CDR3 bases: TGTGCCATCAGTGAGGGGGCAGGGCGTCGGTATGGCTACACCTTC. It encodes CAISEGAGRRYGYTF.

Notes on this clone: Additional DNA sequences in this sample encode the identical CDR3. V and J are TRBV19 and TRBJ2-7; possibly TRBD1 for D (5 bases). Per germline, CDR1 LNHDA and CDR2 SQIVND (reference sequence). With 3 bases removed from V and 4 bases from J, the gap between germline ends came to 7 bases. There are 12 residues in the CDR3. The CDR3 nucleotides are TGTGCCAGTAGTATTCAGGGTTACGAGCAGTACTTC. As protein: CASSIQGYEQYF.

The table lists this clone with a few counts. V usage is TRBV10-3 and J usage is TRBJ2-1, with TRBD2 identical over 12 bases. The V segment lost 10 bases and the J segment 5 bases; nucleotides outside the gene matches: 9. This CDR3 contains 15 residues. Per germline, CDR1 ENHRY and CDR2 SYGVKD. The CDR3 reads CATLRTSGTNNEQFF. The CDR3 region has the DNA TGTGCCACCCTCCGGACTAGCGGGACCAACAATGAGCAGTTCTTC.

The V call is TRBV5-4, the J call TRBJ1-1; a weak D match, TRBD1 (5 bases). Germline CDR1 is SGHNT and CDR2 is YYREEE (reference sequence). The CDR3 loop spans 13 amino acids. Trimming took off 2 bases at V and 7 bases at J, with 12 bases between the two ends. The CDR3 DNA is TGTGCCAGCAGCTTCGGACCAGGGAATGAAGCTTTCTTT. Its translation is CASSFGPGNEAFF.

The chain carries TRBV11-2 and TRBJ1-5; the match to TRBD1 covers 9 bases. The length of the CDR3 is 17 residues. V was pared by 0 bases and J by 3 bases, with 6 bases of the junction left unmatched. Germline V gives CDR1 SGHAT, CDR2 FQNNGV. The chain's CDR3 is CASSLDQGTGINQPQHF. In DNA form, the CDR3 reads TGTGCCAGCAGCTTAGATCAGGGGACAGGGATCAATCAGCCCCAGCATTTT.

This chain links TRBV2 with TRBJ1-4; 9 bases match TRBD1. The CDR3 covers 16 residues. J was trimmed by 6 bases and V by 1 base; bases with no gene match: 6. Germline V CDR1 and CDR2: SNHLY, FYNNEI. The chain's CDR3 is CASSEGRDRDDEKLFF. CDR3 nucleotides: TGTGCCAGCAGTGAAGGCCGGGACAGGGATGATGAAAAACTGTTTTTT.

V is TRBV19 and J is TRBJ1-5, with a possible D match to TRBD1 (5 bases). Deletions cut 5 bases from V and 3 bases from J, with 14 bases between. The V gene's germline CDR1 is LNHDA and CDR2 SQIVND (reference sequence). There are 15 residues in the CDR3. The CDR3 region has the DNA TGTGCCAGTAGTGAGCTACAGGCAATCAATCAGCCCCAGCATTTT. Protein: CASSELQAINQPQHF.

This clone was counted between two and nine times. Written as DNA, the CDR3 is TGTGCCAGCAGCTTAGTGGGCACGTCGGCGTTTGGCAATGAGCAGTTCTTC. Encoded protein: CASSLVGTSAFGNEQFF. The chain recombines TRBV7-2 with TRBJ2-1; D gene uncertain. Germline V CDR1 and CDR2: SGHTA, FQGNSA. V lost 1 base and J lost 6, with 19 bases in between. This CDR3 region has 17 residues.

CDR3 DNA: TGTGCCAGCAGTAAGGTACAGGGGTATGGCTACACCTTC. Translating it yields CASSKVQGYGYTF. The chain has TRBV6-2 or TRBV6-3 and TRBJ1-2; TRBD1 aligns across 7 bases. The CDR3 extends over 13 amino acids. Germline V gene sequence: CDR1 MNHEY, CDR2 SVGEGT. After removal of 5 bases from V and 5 bases from J, the junction contained 5 bases not matched to a gene.